This paragraph covers one TCR beta chain sequence. Repertoires were generated with immunoSEQ multiplex PCR, while TCRdb's copy carries only in-frame clones and drops some. This table holds about 70,000 clones, about 94% found once. This record belongs to a study of technical replicates of blood from a handful of donors. This CDR3 has 15 residues. V lost 4 bases and J lost 2; bases outside the gene matches: 9. Germline loops: CDR1 SGHRS, CDR2 YFSETQ. The material sequenced was T cells isolated from PBMCs. J is TRBJ2-7 and V is TRBV5-1, with 7 bases identical to TRBD1. The sequence was collected from a human donor in good health. The DNA of the CDR3 is TGCGCCAGCAGCCTCTCGCCGGGGACAGCCTACGAGCAGTACTTC. This translates into CASSLSPGTAYEQYF.